Listed below are T cell receptor beta chains from one sample, sequenced in a study of OX40 agonist ivuxolimab in advanced cancers. Measured with immunoSEQ multiplex PCR; TCRdb has only the in-frame clones, and not every one. This table holds about 72,000 clones, roughly 80% found once. The sample here was CD4+ or CD8+ T cells sorted from blood, taken in a trial of the OX40 agonist ivuxolimab. The receptor source for this set is an adult with an advanced solid tumor such as melanoma, head and neck, liver or kidney cancer. The CDR3 runs from the conserved cysteine through the conserved F or W. The D gene is left open where the match is weak. Size values are once, few and many counts, or a class for expanded clones, and some rows have none.

j_gene	d_gene	v_gene	abundance	CDR3nt	CDR3aa
TRBJ2-5	TRBD1	TRBV4-3	.	TGCGCCAGCAGCTATACAGGGGGCGGAGAGACCCAGTACTTC	CASSYTGGGETQYF
TRBJ2-3	.	TRBV30	.	TGTGCCTGGAGCCCCGGGGACACAGATACGCAGTATTTT	CAWSPGDTDTQYF
TRBJ1-1	.	TRBV18	.	TGTGCCAGCTCACCGGAACGGGACTATTTGAACACTGAAGCTTTCTTT	CASSPERDYLNTEAFF
TRBJ1-2	.	TRBV5-1	.	TGCGCCAGCAGCTTGGAGGCAAGGGACTTTGGCTATGGCTACACCTTC	CASSLEARDFGYGYTF
TRBJ1-4	.	TRBV9	.	TGTGCCAGCAGCGTAGGGACAGCAACGGACCATGAAAAACTGTTTTTT	CASSVGTATDHEKLFF
TRBJ2-7	TRBD1	TRBV27	.	TGTGCCAGCAGTCCATTATATGGGACAGGTAACTACGAGCAGTACTTC	CASSPLYGTGNYEQYF
TRBJ1-5	TRBD1	TRBV2	.	TGTGCCAGCAGGACAGGGGGCTATCAGCCCCAGCATTTT	CASRTGGYQPQHF
TRBJ2-7	.	TRBV4-1	few	TGCGCCAGCAGCCAAGATGACGGCTACGAGCAGTACTTC	CASSQDDGYEQYF
TRBJ1-2	.	TRBV4-2	.	TGTGCCAGCAGCCAAGGCAACCAAATTCCCTATGGCTACACCTTC	CASSQGNQIPYGYTF
TRBJ2-7	.	TRBV25-1	.	TGTGCCAGCAGTGATACCCCGACTAGGGCCGGCGAGCAGTACTTC	CASSDTPTRAGEQYF
TRBJ2-5	.	TRBV19	.	TGTGCCAGTAGTATGGGAAGGATTTTGCAAGAGACCCAGTACTTC	CASSMGRILQETQYF
TRBJ2-5	.	TRBV12-5	.	TGTGCTAGTGGTCCTCCCCCGACCCAGTACTTC	CASGPPPTQYF
TRBJ1-2	TRBD1	TRBV29-1	few	TGCAGCGTCGCAGAGGGGGACAGGGGTGGCTATGGCTACACCTTC	CSVAEGDRGGYGYTF
TRBJ2-7	.	TRBV7-2	once	TGTGCCAGCAGTTCCAGGGGCACAGGCTCCTACGAGCAGTACTTC	CASSSRGTGSYEQYF
TRBJ2-7	.	TRBV7-8	.	TGTGCCAGCAGGGGGGGAGGGACAGTGTACCACGAGCAGTACTTC	CASRGGGTVYHEQYF
TRBJ1-2	.	TRBV4-2	.	TGTGCCAGCAGCCAAGGGTCAGGGGCTGACTATGGCTACACCTTC	CASSQGSGADYGYTF
TRBJ2-7	TRBD1	TRBV27	.	TGTGCCAGCAGTCCGACAGGGAGCTCCTACGAGCAGTACTTC	CASSPTGSSYEQYF
TRBJ2-7	.	TRBV11-2	.	TGTGCCAGCAGCTTTAGACAAGGGGGGACCTACGAGCAGTACTTC	CASSFRQGGTYEQYF
TRBJ2-5	.	TRBV11-2	.	TGTGCCAGCAGCTTAATGGGGACCCAGTACTTC	CASSLMGTQYF
TRBJ1-4	.	TRBV5-6	.	TGTGCCAGCAGCTTGAGACCGGTCGTTGAAAAACTGTTTTTT	CASSLRPVVEKLFF
TRBJ2-5	.	TRBV21-1	.	TGTGCCAGCACCCTGCGGGACAGCCTAGGGGAGACCCAGTACTTC	CASTLRDSLGETQYF
TRBJ1-2	.	TRBV9	.	TGTGCCAGCAGCGTAGCCGAGGGGATCGGTGGCTACACCTTC	CASSVAEGIGGYTF
TRBJ2-3	.	TRBV9	.	TGTGCCAGCAGCGCCGTTGGGGGGACGCAGTATTTT	CASSAVGGTQYF
TRBJ2-7	.	TRBV7-9	once	TGTGCCAGCAGCCCAAGCTTGGGAAGCTCCTACGAGCAGTACTTC	CASSPSLGSSYEQYF
TRBJ2-5	.	TRBV20-1	few	TGCACAACAGGTCAAGAGACCCAGTACTTC	CTTGQETQYF
TRBJ2-7	TRBD1	TRBV13	.	TGTGCCAGCAGCGACAGCCGGGACAGGGGGCTCGAGCAGTACTTC	CASSDSRDRGLEQYF
TRBJ1-3	.	TRBV9	.	TGTGCCAGCAGCGTAGCTCCATATAGGATGTGGTCTGGAAACACCATATATTTT	CASSVAPYRMWSGNTIYF
TRBJ2-5	TRBD2	TRBV5-6	.	TGTGCCAGCAGCTTGGTTCTAGCGGGAGAGACCCAGTACTTC	CASSLVLAGETQYF
TRBJ1-5	.	TRBV7-9	.	TGTGCCAGCAGCTTAGGTAGTCAGCCCCAGCATTTT	CASSLGSQPQHF
TRBJ2-7	.	TRBV4-1	.	TGCGCCAGCAGCCAACAGAACAGGGTCCGGGCGAACGAGCAGTACTTC	CASSQQNRVRANEQYF
TRBJ1-6	.	TRBV11-3	once	TGTGCCAGCAGCTTAACAGGAAATAATTCACCCCTCCACTTT	CASSLTGNNSPLHF
TRBJ1-2	.	TRBV9	once	TGTGCCAGCAGCCCCCAGAGCAGTGGGGGCTACACCTTC	CASSPQSSGGYTF
TRBJ1-1	.	TRBV19	.	TGTGCCAGTAGTATCGGGTTGGCAGTTGAAGCTTTCTTT	CASSIGLAVEAFF
TRBJ1-2	.	TRBV20-1	.	TGCAGTGTGCAAGCTAACTATGGCTACACCTTC	CSVQANYGYTF
TRBJ1-1	.	TRBV5-1	.	TGCGCCAGCAGCTCAACTTACAGCCCCAGGAATACTGAAGCTTTCTTT	CASSSTYSPRNTEAFF
TRBJ2-7	.	TRBV6-5	large	TGTGCCAGCAGCCTTCTAGGCGTGGGGGGCGAGCAGTACTTC	CASSLLGVGGEQYF
TRBJ2-7	.	TRBV19	few	TGTGCCAGTAGTTCCGGCTACGAGCAGTACTTC	CASSSGYEQYF
TRBJ1-5	TRBD1	TRBV19	.	TGTGCCAGTAGTATTTGGACAGGATCTCTTGCCATTGATCAGCCCCAGCATTTT	CASSIWTGSLAIDQPQHF
TRBJ2-5	.	TRBV5-1	few	TGCGCCAGCAGCTTGGCGGGGGACCAGCAGTACTTC	CASSLAGDQQYF
TRBJ1-5	.	TRBV6-5	.	TGTGCCAGCAGCCGGAACAGGGAGAGCAATCAGCCCCAGCATTTT	CASSRNRESNQPQHF
TRBJ2-5	TRBD1	TRBV2	few	TGTGCCAGCAGCGGAACGACAGGGTTAGGAGGACAAGAGACCCAGTACTTC	CASSGTTGLGGQETQYF
TRBJ1-6	.	TRBV27	.	TGTGCCAGCAGTTTATTTCGCGCCAGCTCCTATAATTCACCCCTCCACTTT	CASSLFRASSYNSPLHF
TRBJ1-6	TRBD1	TRBV28	.	TGTGCCAGCGGGTCCAGGGGGACATCAAATTCACCCCTCCACTTT	CASGSRGTSNSPLHF
TRBJ1-1	.	TRBV5-6	.	TGTGCCAGCAGCTATCAGGGTGGCGGATGGGATACTGAAGCTTTCTTT	CASSYQGGGWDTEAFF
TRBJ1-1	TRBD1	TRBV19	.	TGTGCCAGTTCAATTCAGGGGGCCTACACTGAAGCTTTCTTT	CASSIQGAYTEAFF